The T cell receptor (beta chain) described here comes from a study of siplizumab effects on memory and regulatory T cells. Study conclusions and caveats: The study found that mappable alloreactive CD4+ clones averaged nearly 70% Treg-derived with siplizumab and 25% to 30% in controls. There appeared to be greater diversity in naive T cells than in memory cells, and naive T cells seemed major contributors to the alloresponse.

As to this clone: Its antigen is as yet unknown.

Some 94,000 TCR templates underwent assay in every sample. Repertoires were generated with immunoSEQ multiplex PCR, while TCRdb's copy carries only in-frame clones and drops some. Of about 100,000 clones listed, more than 85% are singletons. Germline-derived CDR1 and CDR2 are LGHNA and YNFKEQ. Trimming left V 3 bases short and J 7 bases short, with 21 bases between. CDR3 size: 16 residues. The receptor comes from a human donor in good health. The chain links TRBV4-2 to TRBJ1-1; possibly TRBD1 for D (6 bases). Sequencing was done on a sample of CD4+ T cells sorted from blood. In DNA form, the CDR3 reads TGTGCCAGCAGCCAGAGGGACCCCAGGGGAGGGGGTGAAGCTTTCTTT. Residues: CASSQRDPRGGGEAFF.